This T cell receptor beta chain was profiled in a study of cytomegalovirus exposure and HLA in healthy donors. This clone was observed a handful of times. PCR primers comprised 60 Vbeta and 13 Jbeta primers. Method: immunoSEQ multiplex PCR; TCRdb's copy keeps in-frame clones and lacks some. The table includes roughly 120,000 clones, 55% to 75% detected once. The germline V gene has CDR1 SGHTA and CDR2 FQGTGA. V was pared by 5 bases and J by 5 bases, with 12 bases between. CDR3 length: 13 amino acids. This rearrangement joins TRBV7-3 to TRBJ1-1; a possible D gene is TRBD1 (5 bases). The specimen sequenced was PBMCs. The source is a man younger than 40 in good health and CMV-seropositive. The CDR3 DNA sequence: TGTGCCAGCAGCACAATGCGGGGGACTGAAGCTTTCTTT. It encodes CASSTMRGTEAFF.